This T cell receptor (beta chain) emerged from a study of control samples from healthy donors and cancer patients. V was cut by 0 bases and J by 7 bases, with 5 bases left in between. The CDR3 spans 13 residues. Germline CDR1 reads SGHRS; CDR2 reads YFSETQ. Generated by immunoSEQ multiplex PCR, the TCRdb table keeps only in-frame clones and is missing some. The data contain about 180,000 clones, 90% of them singletons. In the case of this clone: The same CDR3 can be traced to other DNA sequences in this sample.

The sequence was collected from a woman in her fifties or sixties in good health. The material sequenced was blood. V is TRBV5-1 and J is TRBJ1-6; no reliable D call. The DNA of the CDR3 is TGCGCCAGCAGCTTGGGTCAAAATTCACCCCTCCACTTT. It is translated as CASSLGQNSPLHF.